This T cell receptor beta chain originates from a study of beta chain features in type 1 diabetes. Overall study findings and caveats: Equally in patients and controls, PCR might preferentially amplify shorter templates. Significant though moderate, a shortening of TCRB CDR3s appeared in all four CD4+ subsets of Type 1 diabetes patients. Naive, central memory and Treg TCRB repertoires appeared more alike in patients than in healthy donors.

Germline CDR1 reads MGHDK; CDR2 reads SYGVNS. V gave up 1 base and J gave up 0 bases, with 7 bases separating them. The CDR3 has 14 amino acids. Expressed TCRB transcripts were sequenced, since all the RNA that had been isolated was reverse transcribed. Assay used: immunoSEQ multiplex PCR; TCRdb lists only in-frame clones, some missing. This repertoire shows 900,000 or so clones, 15% to 20% found once; its top ten account for roughly 0.025%. Turning to this clone: The antigen is unknown.

Each of the CD4+ naive, central memory, regulatory and stem cell-like memory populations was sorted via CD45RO/CCR7/CD25/CD127/CD95/CD27. The sequence was obtained from a woman in her late teens or twenties in good health. Input material: naive CD4+ T cells from blood. V usage is TRBV25-1 and J usage is TRBJ2-7; D call uncertain. The CDR3 here is CASSEWSLSYEQYF. The CDR3 nucleotides are TGTGCCAGCAGTGAATGGTCCCTCTCCTACGAGCAGTACTTC.